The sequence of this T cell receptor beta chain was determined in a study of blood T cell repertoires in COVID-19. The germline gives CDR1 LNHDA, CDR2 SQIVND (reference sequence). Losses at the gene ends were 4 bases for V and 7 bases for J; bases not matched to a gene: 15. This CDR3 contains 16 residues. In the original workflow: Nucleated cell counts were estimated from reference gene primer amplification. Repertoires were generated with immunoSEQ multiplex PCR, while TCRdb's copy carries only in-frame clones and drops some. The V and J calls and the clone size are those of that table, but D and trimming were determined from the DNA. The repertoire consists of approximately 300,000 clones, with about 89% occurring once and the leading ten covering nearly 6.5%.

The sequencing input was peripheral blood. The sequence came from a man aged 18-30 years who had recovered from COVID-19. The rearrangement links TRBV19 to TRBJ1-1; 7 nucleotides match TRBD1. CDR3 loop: CASSTLKTGKYIEAFF. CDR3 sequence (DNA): TGTGCCAGTAGTACCTTAAAGACAGGGAAATATATTGAAGCTTTCTTT.